This entry lists 18 T cell receptor beta chains sequenced from one sample in a study of T-cell reconstitution after alpha-beta-depleted transplantation in children. The TCRbeta library was prepared with unique molecular identifiers. TCRdb passed the PCR reads through MiXCR, listing each CDR3 protein once. The sample has about 460,000 distinct CDR3 sequences, about 10% seen once. The sequencing here drew on PBMCs, mostly from graft donor cells, taken 180 days after TCRalphabeta/CD19-depleted stem cell transplant. The origin of the receptors is a female patient aged 2-9 years who had a stem cell transplant for aplastic anemia, so the T cells may come from the graft donor.

This clonotype was picked up many times. The rearrangement uses TRBV27 and TRBJ1-5, with D perhaps TRBD1 (6 bases). The CDR3 consists of 15 residues. V was trimmed by 2 bases and J by 6 bases, leaving 14 bases between them. The germline gives CDR1 MNHEY, CDR2 SMNVEV (reference sequence). The CDR3 spells CASSLGGGAGQPQHF. Here the CDR3 DNA reads TGTGCCAGCAGTTTAGGAGGGGGGGCCGGTCAGCCCCAGCATTTT.

On this clonotype itself: An end of the junction differs from the germline gene, which may be a read error. V gene TRBV3-1 combines with J gene TRBJ1-1; D call uncertain. This CDR3 contains 18 residues. Germline values: CDR1 LGHDT, CDR2 YNNKEL (reference sequence). The CDR3 loop is CTSSHARLAAASNTEAFF. In nucleotides, the CDR3 is TGTACCAGCAGCCACGCGCGACTCGCCGCGGCCTCAAACACTGAAGCTTTCTTT.

The V and J genes are TRBV5-1 and TRBJ2-1; D possibly corresponds to TRBD2 (6 bases). The CDR3 runs to 16 residues. The V end lost 0 bases, the J end lost 8 bases, and 18 bases lay between the germline ends. The germline gives CDR1 SGHRS, CDR2 YFSETQ. DNA for the CDR3: TGCGCCAGCAGCTTGGACCTTCGCGGGGCCGTCGATGAGCAGTTCTTC. This sequence encodes CASSLDLRGAVDEQFF. Full variable domain (rest looked up from reference TRBV5-1 and TRBJ2-1): KAGVTQTPRYLIKTRGQQVTLSCSPISGHRSVSWYQQTPGQGLQFLFEYFSETQRNKGNFPGRFSGRQFSNSRSEMNVSTLELGDSALYLCASSLDLRGAVDEQFFGPGTRLTVL.

This clonotype appeared a few times. The V and J genes are TRBV18 and TRBJ1-4, with a possible D match to TRBD1 (5 bases). CDR1 and CDR2 (germline): KGHSH, LQKENI. CDR3 length: 14 amino acids. The V gene lost 6 bases and the J gene lost 5 bases, with 13 bases spanning the gap. CDR3 region: CASSIGTDNEKLFF. CDR3 DNA sequence: TGTGCCAGCTCGATCGGGACGGACAATGAAAAACTGTTTTTT.

The rearrangement links TRBV3-1 to TRBJ2-4, with unresolved D. Germline V lookup: CDR1 LGHDT, CDR2 YNNKEL (reference sequence). The CDR3 totals 19 residues. Trimming took 2 bases from V and 0 from J, leaving 20 bases between them. CDR3 amino acids: CASSQNPSGEYLAKNIQYF. In DNA, the CDR3 is TGTGCCAGCAGCCAAAACCCCAGTGGCGAATATCTAGCCAAAAACATTCAGTACTTC.

This clonotype was counted at least ten times. V gene TRBV5-6 combines with J gene TRBJ2-5; TRBD1 might be the D (5 bases). Trimming pared 1 base from V and 4 bases from J, leaving 8 bases between. The CDR3 consists of 13 residues. CDR1 and CDR2 (germline): SGHDT, YYEEEE. CDR3: CASSLFQGETQYF. CDR3 coding DNA: TGTGCCAGCAGCTTGTTTCAGGGAGAGACCCAGTACTTC. The variable domain in full, with the rest retrieved from reference TRBV5-6 and TRBJ2-5, is DAGVTQSPTHLIKTRGQQVTLRCSPKSGHDTVSWYQQALGQGPQFIFQYYEEEERQRGNFPDRFSGHQFPNYSSELNVNALLLGDSALYLCASSLFQGETQYFGPGTRLLVL.

This chain connects TRBV11-2 to TRBJ2-1; possibly TRBD1 for D (6 bases). Trimming stripped 0 bases from V and 7 bases from J, with 13 bases between. The CDR3 has 15 residues. The V gene's germline CDR1 is SGHAT and CDR2 FQNNGV. DNA for the CDR3: TGTGCCAGCAGCTTAGAACCGGGCAGGGGTAATGAGCAGTTCTTC. It specifies CASSLEPGRGNEQFF.

This clonotype was seen ten or more times. The chain recombines TRBV10-2 with TRBJ2-7, with a possible D match to TRBD2 (6 bases). CDR3 length equals 14 residues. Trimming removed 3 bases from V and 3 bases from J, with 12 bases in between. From germline, CDR1 is WSHSY and CDR2 SAAADI. CDR3 in amino acids: CASSDGRFFYEQYF. In DNA form, the CDR3 reads TGCGCCAGCAGTGACGGGAGATTCTTCTACGAGCAGTACTTC.

The V call is TRBV7-2, the J call TRBJ2-5; D gene unclear. CDR1 and CDR2 (germline): SGHTA, FQGNSA. V dropped 1 base and J dropped 4 bases, with 13 bases sitting between them. This CDR3 has 15 residues. The CDR3 nucleotides read TGTGCCAGCAGCTTAGGGTCCAAAGGGCCAGAGACCCAGTACTTC. Encoded protein: CASSLGSKGPETQYF. Variable domain in full (rest from reference TRBV7-2 and TRBJ2-5): GAGVSQSPSNKVTEKGKDVELRCDPISGHTALYWYRQSLGQGLEFLIYFQGNSAPDKSGLPSDRFSAERTGGSVSTLTIQRTQQEDSAVYLCASSLGSKGPETQYFGPGTRLLVL.

This clonotype was found many times. The chain uses TRBV28 and TRBJ2-7; 7 positions agree with TRBD1. V lost 6 bases and J lost 4; bases outside the gene matches: 6. The CDR3 has 13 residues. Germline assignment: CDR1 MDHEN and CDR2 SYDVKM. CDR3 bases: TGTGCCAGCAGACCCTGGGACAGTTACGAGCAGTACTTC. Translation: CASRPWDSYEQYF.

The table lists this clonotype with a few counts. This chain joins TRBV4-3 and TRBJ1-4; the D gene is possibly TRBD1 (5 bases). Germline CDR1 reads LGHNA; CDR2 reads YSLEER. Trimming took 4 bases from V and 4 from J, leaving 10 bases between them. The CDR3 sequence is 14 residues long. The CDR3 is CASSLGRFNEKLFF. The CDR3 DNA is TGCGCCAGCAGCCTGGGACGGTTTAATGAAAAACTGTTTTTT.

Points on this clonotype: A read error may be the cause here, since a much bigger clone is one base away. The V gene is TRBV6-2 or TRBV6-3, the J gene TRBJ2-7; D uncertain. The CDR3 runs 16 residues. Germline CDR1 reads MNHEY; CDR2 reads SVGEGT. V was trimmed by 2 bases and J by 0 bases, leaving 14 bases between them. The CDR3, as DNA: TGTGCCAGCAGTTACCGCGCGGTGGACGACTCCTACGAGCAGTACTTC. Translating it yields CASSYRAVDDSYEQYF.

This clonotype has just a few counts. The V call is TRBV4-3, the J call TRBJ2-1; weak D call: TRBD1 (5 bases). This CDR3 comprises 16 residues. Trimming shortened V by 0 bases and J by 8 bases, and 17 bases separated the two germline ends. Looked up from germline, CDR1 is LGHNA and CDR2 is YSLEER. CDR3 region: CASSQDPPQGNHEQFF. In nucleotides, the CDR3 is TGCGCCAGCAGCCAAGATCCCCCCCAGGGCAACCATGAGCAGTTCTTC.

V is TRBV10-3 and J is TRBJ2-1, with 9 bases matching TRBD2. After removal of 0 bases from V and 6 bases from J, the junction contained 9 bases not matched to a gene. CDR1 and CDR2 from the germline V gene are ENHRY and SYGVKD. This CDR3 is 17 amino acids long. CDR3 in DNA: TGTGCCATCAGTGAGTCGAGGGCTAGCGGGAAGGGCAATGAGCAGTTCTTC. This encodes CAISESRASGKGNEQFF.

This clonotype was found a few times. The chain is built from TRBV6-5 and TRBJ2-1; TRBD2 matches at 10 bases. Germline V CDR1 and CDR2: MNHEY, SVGAGI. The CDR3 covers 17 residues. Trimming took 0 bases from V and 0 from J; bases not matched to a gene: 2. In DNA, the CDR3 is TGTGCCAGCAGTTACTCGGCTAGCGGGAGCTCCTACAATGAGCAGTTCTTC. Its translation is CASSYSASGSSYNEQFF.

Comment on this clonotype: Compared with germline, one end of the junction differs, possibly owing to a read error. The CDR3 region is CSARDLMLAGPNTRELFF. CDR3 DNA: TGCAGTGCTAGAGATCTGATGCTAGCGGGACCAAACACCAGGGAGCTGTTTTTT. The chain uses TRBV20-1 and TRBJ2-2, with 9 nucleotides matching TRBD2. CDR3 length: 18 residues. Looked up from germline, CDR1 is DFQATT and CDR2 is SNEGSKA (reference sequence).

This chain uses TRBV11-2 with TRBJ2-4, with 8 bases that match TRBD1. V lost 3 bases and J lost 7; bases outside the gene matches: 5. The CDR3 extends over 14 amino acids. In germline, CDR1 is SGHAT, CDR2 FQNNGV. Here the CDR3 reads CASSFIRGLNIQYF. CDR3 nucleotides: TGTGCCAGCAGCTTTATCAGGGGGCTGAACATTCAGTACTTC. Together with reference TRBV11-2 and TRBJ2-4, the CDR3 gives the full variable domain: EAGVAQSPRYKIIEKRQSVAFWCNPISGHATLYWYQQILGQGPKLLIQFQNNGVVDDSQLPKDRFSAERLKGVDSTLKIQPAKLEDSAVYLCASSFIRGLNIQYFGAGTRLSVL.

This clonotype came up a few times. The chain links TRBV19 to TRBJ2-2; TRBD1 or TRBD2 may be the D gene (5 bases each). V gave up 3 bases and J gave up 4 bases, with 15 bases separating them. In germline, CDR1 is LNHDA, CDR2 SQIVND (reference sequence). The CDR3 has 16 amino acids. The CDR3 DNA reads TGTGCCAGTAGTATCCCGGGACGACGAACCACCGGGGAGCTGTTTTTT. Translating it yields CASSIPGRRTTGELFF. The full variable domain, in which reference TRBV19 and TRBJ2-2 provide the parts outside the CDR3, is DGGITQSPKYLFRKEGQNVTLSCEQNLNHDAMYWYRQDPGQGLRLIYYSQIVNDFQKGDIAEGYSVSREKKESFPLTVTSAQKNPTAFYLCASSIPGRRTTGELFFGEGSRLTVL.